A single sample gave rise to the 27 T cell receptor beta chains below, sequenced in a study of T cells in Graves' hyperthyroidism and ophthalmopathy. There were TCR beta CDR3 regions amplified from RNA transcripts. With the HTBI primer set, the TCR CDR3 went through a first round of RT-PCR. TCRdb independently ran MiXCR on the multiplex PCR reads; one entry per CDR3 protein. The sample includes some 250,000 distinct CDR3 sequences, 13% to 15% of them seen just once. The material sequenced was blood. These receptors all come from a middle-aged woman with Graves' hyperthyroidism that later progressed to Graves' ophthalmopathy.

The chain employs TRBV9 and TRBJ2-7; TRBD1 might be the D (6 bases). V lost 0 bases to trimming and J lost 3 bases, with 7 bases between them. The CDR3 runs 13 residues. The germline gives CDR1 SGDLS, CDR2 YYNGEE. This CDR3 reads CASSVATGYEQYF. The CDR3 coding sequence is TGTGCCAGCAGCGTAGCGACAGGCTACGAGCAGTACTTC. Full variable domain (missing parts from reference TRBV9 and TRBJ2-7): DSGVTQTPKHLITATGQRVTLRCSPRSGDLSVYWYQQSLDQGLQFLIQYYNGEERAKGNILERFSAQQFPDLHSELNLSSLELGDSALYFCASSVATGYEQYFGPGTRLTVT.

This clonotype was recorded a few times. V and J are TRBV4-1 and TRBJ1-4; tentative D call: TRBD1 (6 bases). Germline assignment: CDR1 MGHRA and CDR2 YSYEKL. This CDR3 region has 15 residues. V was shortened by 2 bases and J by 2 bases, with 9 bases between the two germline ends. The DNA of the CDR3 is TGCGCCAGCAGCCAACCCGGACAGACTAATGAAAAACTGTTTTTT. It encodes CASSQPGQTNEKLFF.

On this clonotype itself: A much bigger clone sits one base away, suggesting this may be a read error. The rearrangement uses TRBV20-1 and TRBJ1-6; 7 bases are a match to TRBD1. The germline V gene encodes CDR1 DFQATT and CDR2 SNEGSKA (reference sequence). V lost 6 bases to trimming and J lost 10 bases; unmatched junction nucleotides: 12. This CDR3 contains 14 residues. In DNA, the CDR3 is TGCAGTGCCGCTCAGGGGACAGTTAACTCACCCCTCCACTTT. This sequence encodes CSAAQGTVNSPLHF.

On this clonotype itself: One end of the junction does not line up with germline, which may come from a read error. The gene calls are TRBV20-1 and TRBJ1-4; 9 bases are shared with TRBD1. CDR1 and CDR2 (germline): DFQATT, SNEGSKA (reference sequence). This CDR3 contains 15 residues. CDR3 region: CSARDWDRDNERLFF. The CDR3 nucleotides are TGCAGTGCTAGAGATTGGGACAGGGATAATGAAAGACTGTTTTTT.

This clonotype was found a few times. The J gene is TRBJ1-3, the V gene TRBV4-1; no definite D call. V was trimmed by 1 base and J by 4 bases, leaving 5 bases between them. The germline gives CDR1 MGHRA, CDR2 YSYEKL. The CDR3 has 13 amino acids. The CDR3 loop reads CASSQGSGNTIYF. CDR3 sequence (DNA): TGCGCCAGCAGCCAAGGCTCAGGAAACACCATATATTTT.

This clonotype was detected ten times or more. J is TRBJ2-7 and V is TRBV3-1; D call uncertain. This CDR3 region has 17 residues. Germline loops: CDR1 LGHDT, CDR2 YNNKEL (reference sequence). Trimming removed 4 bases from V and 2 bases from J, with 21 bases in between. The DNA for the CDR3 is TGTGCCAGCAGCCTAATGATTTTCCCGGGCCAAGCCTACGAGCAGTACTTC. Its protein is CASSLMIFPGQAYEQYF.

This clonotype appeared many times. CDR3 sequence: CASKGVGSYNEQFF. As DNA, the CDR3 is TGTGCCAGCAAGGGGGTAGGGTCCTACAATGAGCAGTTCTTC. The chain has TRBV28 and TRBJ2-1, with D perhaps matching TRBD1 (6 bases). This CDR3 is built from 14 residues. Trimming took off 7 bases at V and 1 base at J, with 11 bases between the two ends. Germline V gene lookup returns CDR1 MDHEN and CDR2 SYDVKM.

In the case of this clonotype: A single base separates this from a much larger clone, so it may be a read error. The chain employs TRBV2 and TRBJ2-7; D is perhaps TRBD2 (6 bases). CDR1 and CDR2 from the germline V gene are SNHLY and FYNNEI. The CDR3 covers 16 residues. For the CDR3, the DNA is TGTGACAGCAGCTCCAAGTGGAGGGATAGATCCTACGAGCAGTACTTC. It is translated as CDSSSKWRDRSYEQYF.

This clonotype was found a few times. This chain joins TRBV19 and TRBJ1-1; D unresolved. Trimming took off 4 bases at V and 6 bases at J, with 18 bases between the two ends. The CDR3 covers 15 residues. Germline CDR1 reads LNHDA; CDR2 reads SQIVND (reference sequence). The CDR3 DNA sequence: TGTGCCAGTAGTACCCGGATGAAAGGAAAGGCTGAAGCTTTCTTT. Translating it yields CASSTRMKGKAEAFF.

This clonotype was seen only a few times. The chain employs TRBV6-5 and TRBJ2-7, with D possibly matching TRBD2 (6 bases). Trimming removed 0 bases at V and 0 bases at J, with 12 bases between. The CDR3 totals 16 residues. Germline V CDR1 and CDR2: MNHEY, SVGAGI. CDR3 bases: TGTGCCAGCAGTTACTCGATGGGACTTCTCTCCTACGAGCAGTACTTC. It codes for CASSYSMGLLSYEQYF.

This clonotype has a count of ten or more. This chain's CDR3 is CAWSPHARQDEKLFF. The CDR3 DNA is TGTGCCTGGAGTCCCCACGCCCGCCAGGATGAAAAACTGTTTTTT. The rearrangement joins TRBV30 to TRBJ1-4; D gene ambiguous. There are 15 residues in the CDR3. V gave up 2 bases and J gave up 6 bases, with 16 bases separating them. Germline CDR1 and CDR2: GTSNPN and SVGIG (reference sequence).

This clonotype has ten or more counts. V gene TRBV12-3 or TRBV12-4 combines with J gene TRBJ1-4; 9 bases are shared with TRBD1. The CDR3 covers 14 residues. V dropped 6 bases and J dropped 8; count of bases not matched to a gene: 7. CDR3 sequence: CASSPDRGGEKLFF. The CDR3 coding sequence is TGTGCCAGCAGCCCTGACAGGGGGGGCGAAAAACTGTTTTTT.

This clonotype was seen at least ten times. The V call is TRBV20-1, the J call TRBJ1-1; D gene ambiguous. There are 12 residues in the CDR3. Germline V gene sequence: CDR1 DFQATT, CDR2 SNEGSKA (reference sequence). Trimming pared 0 bases from V and 3 bases from J, leaving 5 bases between. CDR3 amino acids: CSARDMDTEAFF. CDR3 coding DNA: TGCAGTGCTAGAGATATGGACACTGAAGCTTTCTTT.

This clonotype was detected ten times or more. The chain employs TRBV28 and TRBJ1-2; TRBD1 agrees at 9 bases. Trimming removed 3 bases from V and 4 bases from J; junction bases left unmatched: 3. The CDR3 extends over 14 amino acids. Looked up from germline, CDR1 is MDHEN and CDR2 is SYDVKM. In DNA, the CDR3 is TGTGCCAGCAGTTTGGGACAGGGCCCCTATGGCTACACCTTC. Translated: CASSLGQGPYGYTF.

This clonotype has a count of ten or more. The J gene is TRBJ2-7, the V gene TRBV9; D might be TRBD1 (6 bases). V was trimmed by 1 base and J by 0 bases, leaving 11 bases between them. The CDR3 has 15 amino acids. Germline values: CDR1 SGDLS, CDR2 YYNGEE. In nucleotides, the CDR3 is TGTGCCAGCAGCGTATCCGGGACATCCTCCTACGAGCAGTACTTC. Its protein is CASSVSGTSSYEQYF.

J is TRBJ1-1 and V is TRBV6-1, with D uncertain. CDR3 length: 14 residues. V shed 2 bases and J shed 1 base, with 8 bases lying between them. Germline assignment: CDR1 MNHNS and CDR2 SASEGT. The CDR3 region is CASSEYEGNTEAFF. The CDR3 coding sequence is TGTGCCAGCAGTGAATACGAAGGGAACACTGAAGCTTTCTTT.

This clonotype was counted at least ten times. V usage is TRBV11-2 and J usage is TRBJ2-5; D might be TRBD1 or TRBD2, each matching 6 bases. V lost 2 bases, J lost 3 bases, and 10 bases lay in between. The CDR3 contains 14 residues. Per the germline V gene, CDR1 is SGHAT and CDR2 is FQNNGV. The CDR3 DNA reads as TGTGCCAGCAGCTTATTTAGGGGGGAAGAGACCCAGTACTTC. Its translation is CASSLFRGEETQYF.

This clonotype was observed many times. The chain couples TRBV27 to TRBJ2-1, with no clear D. V lost 1 base, J lost 5 bases, and 6 bases lay in between. This CDR3 region has 13 residues. Germline V gene lookup returns CDR1 MNHEY and CDR2 SMNVEV (reference sequence). The CDR3 region has the DNA TGTGCCAGCAGTTTATTTAGACACAATGAGCAGTTCTTC. It yields the protein CASSLFRHNEQFF.

The table lists this clonotype with many counts. The chain is built from TRBV11-1 and TRBJ2-5, with D possibly being TRBD2 (6 bases). The CDR3 is 14 residues long. Germline assignment: CDR1 SGHAT and CDR2 FQDESV (reference sequence). The V and J ends lost 4 bases and 3 bases respectively, with 12 bases between them. CDR3 nucleotides: TGTGCCAGCAGCTCGGGGGACCGAAAAGAGACCCAGTACTTC. This translates into CASSSGDRKETQYF.

This clonotype occurred many times. This chain connects TRBV7-2 to TRBJ2-3; D ambiguous. The CDR3 covers 14 residues. CDR1 is SGHTA, CDR2 FQGNSA, per germline. Trimming took off 5 bases at V and 6 bases at J, with 15 bases between the two ends. In DNA, the CDR3 is TGTGCCAGCAGCGCCGAAGTAAACTCGGATACGCAGTATTTT. This translates into CASSAEVNSDTQYF.

This clonotype was detected ten times or more. CDR3 nucleotides: TGTGCCAGCAGCTTAGATGGATGGGGGACCCAGCATTTT. Translated, it gives CASSLDGWGTQHF. The chain recombines TRBV11-2 with TRBJ1-5; weak D call: TRBD1 (5 bases). Germline V gene data show CDR1 as SGHAT and CDR2 as FQNNGV. V was shortened by 0 bases and J by 11 bases, with 11 bases between the two germline ends. The CDR3 loop spans 13 amino acids.

The chain employs TRBV20-1 and TRBJ2-5; no clear D. Trimming took 6 bases from V and 2 from J, leaving 13 bases between them. Germline lookup yields CDR1 DFQATT and CDR2 SNEGSKA (reference sequence). The CDR3 extends over 13 amino acids. The DNA of the CDR3 is TGCAGTGCGGGATGGCGTGCACAAGAGACCCAGTACTTC. It translates to CSAGWRAQETQYF.

This clonotype was seen ten or more times. The rearrangement uses TRBV6-1 and TRBJ2-1; maybe TRBD1 (5 bases). The germline gives CDR1 MNHNS, CDR2 SASEGT. The length of the CDR3 is 11 residues. V was pared by 6 bases and J by 7 bases, with 7 bases between. As DNA, the CDR3 is TGTGCCAGCAGGAAGGGGAATGAGCAGTTCTTC. It encodes CASRKGNEQFF.

About this clonotype itself: Given a much more abundant clone one base away, this may be a read error. The V call is TRBV6-6, the J call TRBJ2-7; D is undetermined. The CDR3 extends over 15 amino acids. Looked up from germline, CDR1 is MNHNY and CDR2 is SVGAGI (reference sequence). Deletions cut 2 bases from V and 5 bases from J, with 16 bases between. The CDR3 DNA reads TGTGCCAGCAGTTACGGTTGGCAGAGAGCCGACGAGCAGTACTTC. Translation gives CASSYGWQRADEQYF.

This clonotype has a count of ten or more. The chain is built from TRBV5-6 and TRBJ1-5, with D perhaps matching TRBD1 (6 bases). Germline CDR1 and CDR2: SGHDT and YYEEEE. This CDR3 contains 15 residues. Trimming shortened V by 4 bases and J by 1 base, and 12 bases separated the two germline ends. CDR3 amino acids: CASSHRAISNQPQHF. The DNA for the CDR3 is TGTGCCAGCAGCCACAGGGCTATCAGCAATCAGCCCCAGCATTTT.

This clonotype was counted many times. The chain is built from TRBV29-1 and TRBJ1-1; D possibly corresponds to TRBD1 (6 bases). Germline V lookup: CDR1 SQVTM, CDR2 ANQGSEA. The CDR3 runs 15 residues. Trimming removed 3 bases from V and 3 bases from J, with 17 bases in between. The CDR3 DNA reads TGCAGCGTTGATTTCGGGGGCACAGCGGACACTGAAGCTTTCTTT. Amino acid sequence: CSVDFGGTADTEAFF.

This clonotype came up many times. CDR3 bases: TGCAGCGTTGAACATAGGGTTTACAATGAGCAGTTCTTC. It codes for CSVEHRVYNEQFF. This chain connects TRBV29-1 to TRBJ2-1; D is uncertain. The germline V gene has CDR1 SQVTM and CDR2 ANQGSEA. Trimming took 2 bases from V and 4 from J, leaving 9 bases between them. There are 13 residues in the CDR3.